Shown below are 30 T cell receptor beta chains from a single sample sequenced in a study of shared clonotypes between healthy human individuals. Cells designated naive CD8 were CD45RO-negative and were positively selected for CCR7, with terminally differentiated effector memory CD45RA+ cells excluded. The protocol was immunoSEQ multiplex PCR, while the TCRdb copy is restricted to in-frame clones and leaves out a portion. The sample records hundreds of thousands of clones, around 96% being singletons. Source material: naive CD8+ T cells sorted from blood. The receptors originated from a woman aged 25 to 39 in good health.

The chain has TRBV5-6 and TRBJ1-2, with D perhaps matching TRBD1 (6 bases). Germline V gene sequence: CDR1 SGHDT, CDR2 YYEEEE. CDR3 length equals 13 residues. Trimming pared 1 base from V and 4 bases from J, leaving 8 bases between. CDR3 protein: CASSLRQAYGYTF. Written as DNA, the CDR3 is TGTGCCAGCAGCTTGCGACAGGCCTATGGCTACACCTTC.

The chain carries TRBV13 and TRBJ2-7; 7 bases agree with TRBD1. The CDR3 has 14 residues. Losses at the gene ends were 7 bases for V and 0 bases for J; bases not matched to a gene: 6. Germline V gene data show CDR1 as PRHDT and CDR2 as FYEKMQ (reference sequence). In DNA form, the CDR3 reads TGTGCCAGCACCACGACAGGGAGCTCCTACGAGCAGTACTTC. It specifies CASTTTGSSYEQYF.

V usage is TRBV7-7 and J usage is TRBJ2-5; 7 bases map to TRBD1. V shed 5 bases, J shed 2 bases, and the junction held 5 bases outside the gene matches. The CDR3 extends over 14 amino acids. The germline CDR1 and CDR2 sequences are SSHAT and FNYEAQ (reference sequence). The CDR3 region has the DNA TGTGCCAGCAGCCTTCGGACAGGACAAGAGACCCAGTACTTC. Its protein product is CASSLRTGQETQYF. The full variable domain, with the rest looked up from reference TRBV7-7 and TRBJ2-5, is GAGVSQSPRYKVTKRGQDVTLRCDPISSHATLYWYQQALGQGPEFLTYFNYEAQPDKSGLPSDRFSAERPEGSISTLTIQRTEQRDSAMYRCASSLRTGQETQYFGPGTRLLVL.

This clone was seen once. The rearrangement joins TRBV6-1 to TRBJ2-3; 8 positions match TRBD1. Germline-derived CDR1 and CDR2 are MNHNS and SASEGT. V gave up 1 base and J gave up 2 bases; unmatched junction bases: 2. The CDR3 is 15 amino acids. The CDR3: CASSEGQGFTDTQYF. The CDR3 bases are TGTGCCAGCAGTGAAGGACAGGGGTTCACAGATACGCAGTATTTT.

In this sample, this clone turned up once. The chain is built from TRBV28 and TRBJ1-1; D is perhaps TRBD1 (6 bases). The CDR3 has 12 residues. The germline CDR1 and CDR2 sequences are MDHEN and SYDVKM. The ends were cut back, 8 bases at V and 3 bases at J, with 10 bases in the middle. The CDR3 sequence: CASGGAYTEAFF. The CDR3 coding sequence is TGTGCCAGCGGGGGCGCGTACACTGAAGCTTTCTTT.

The chain combines TRBV19 with TRBJ2-1, with TRBD2 identical over 14 bases. The CDR3 is made up of 16 amino acids. The V gene end was trimmed by 3 bases and the J gene end by 7 bases; junction bases not matched to a gene: 5. From germline, CDR1 is LNHDA and CDR2 SQIVND (reference sequence). The CDR3 bases are TGTGCCAGTAGTATTAAGGGACTAGCGGGAGATAATGAGCAGTTCTTC. It specifies CASSIKGLAGDNEQFF.

The chain recombines TRBV4-1 with TRBJ2-7, with TRBD2 matching over 7 bases. The CDR3 sequence is 16 residues long. The germline CDR1 and CDR2 sequences are MGHRA and YSYEKL. V shed 2 bases and J 0 bases; nucleotides not matched to a gene: 7. CDR3 in amino acids: CASSQSTGTISYEQYF. DNA of the CDR3: TGCGCCAGCAGCCAAAGCACCGGGACTATCTCCTACGAGCAGTACTTC.

The V gene is TRBV2, the J gene TRBJ2-1; TRBD2 matches at 14 bases. Germline V gene data show CDR1 as SNHLY and CDR2 as FYNNEI. J gave up 6 bases and V 8 bases, and 15 bases lay outside the gene matches. This CDR3 has 18 residues. Written as DNA, the CDR3 is TGTGCCAGCGGCTTTAGACTAGCGGGAGGGGGTTTTCCCAATGAGCAGTTCTTC. It specifies CASGFRLAGGGFPNEQFF.

J is TRBJ2-2 and V is TRBV19; D not resolved. CDR1 is LNHDA, CDR2 SQIVND, per germline (reference sequence). The CDR3 consists of 14 residues. V gave up 3 bases and J gave up 4 bases, with 9 bases separating them. The CDR3 protein is CASSILVRTGELFF. Written as DNA, the CDR3 is TGTGCCAGTAGTATTTTAGTCCGCACCGGGGAGCTGTTTTTT.

The chain employs TRBV2 and TRBJ1-5; the match to TRBD1 covers 8 bases. J was trimmed by 2 bases and V by 5 bases; bases with no gene match: 8. This CDR3 region has 16 residues. CDR1 and CDR2 from the germline V gene are SNHLY and FYNNEI. In DNA form, the CDR3 reads TGTGCCAGCAGTAATCAGGGGGCGAGGGGCAATCAGCCCCAGCATTTT. This codes for CASSNQGARGNQPQHF.

A note on this clone: Other nucleotide sequences in the sample specify the same CDR3. This chain connects TRBV4-1 to TRBJ2-1, with no clear D. This CDR3 spans 11 amino acids. V was shortened by 6 bases and J by 7 bases, with 7 bases between the two germline ends. CDR1 MGHRA and CDR2 YSYEKL come from the germline V gene. The CDR3 region has the DNA TGCGCCAGCAGTCAAAGTAATGAGCAGTTCTTC. As protein: CASSQSNEQFF.

The rearrangement uses TRBV7-9 and TRBJ2-5; 15 positions agree with TRBD2. This CDR3 comprises 16 residues. V trimming: 5 bases; J trimming: 5 bases; junction bases outside the gene matches: 6. CDR1 is SEHNR and CDR2 is FQNEAQ in the germline V gene (reference sequence). CDR3: CASSPLGLAGGETQYF. CDR3 in DNA: TGTGCCAGCAGCCCCCTCGGACTAGCGGGGGGGGAGACCCAGTACTTC.

The chain carries TRBV6-6 and TRBJ2-7; tentatively, D is TRBD2 (5 bases). The germline CDR1 and CDR2 sequences are MNHNY and SVGAGI (reference sequence). The CDR3 has 14 amino acids. V lost 0 bases, J lost 6 bases, and 12 bases lay in between. The CDR3 bases are TGTGCCAGCAGTTACTCGACCGGGGTCGCCGAGCAGTACTTC. Its protein product is CASSYSTGVAEQYF.

This sequence joins TRBV27 and TRBJ1-2, with 7 bases matching TRBD1. The CDR3 totals 17 residues. From germline, CDR1 is MNHEY and CDR2 SMNVEV (reference sequence). V shed 5 bases and J 0 bases; nucleotides not matched to a gene: 12. Written as DNA, the CDR3 is TGTGCCAGCAGTCATTCCCTCCCGACAGGGTCTAACTATGGCTACACCTTC. It yields the protein CASSHSLPTGSNYGYTF.

The rearrangement uses TRBV30 and TRBJ1-1; D remains ambiguous. The CDR3 sequence is 11 residues long. Germline V CDR1 and CDR2: GTSNPN, SVGIG (reference sequence). V lost 1 base and J lost 7, with 7 bases in between. The CDR3 is CAWSASFEAFF. The CDR3 region has the DNA TGTGCCTGGAGTGCCAGCTTTGAAGCTTTCTTT.

The V gene is TRBV14, the J gene TRBJ2-1; maybe TRBD1 (5 bases). Trimming shortened V by 1 base and J by 2 bases, and 9 bases separated the two germline ends. Looked up from germline, CDR1 is SGHDN and CDR2 is FVKESK. The CDR3 contains 15 residues. The CDR3 DNA follows: TGTGCCAGCAGCCAAGCTTTAGGGGCCTACAATGAGCAGTTCTTC. Protein product: CASSQALGAYNEQFF.

This chain uses TRBV19 with TRBJ2-7; D ambiguous. With 5 bases removed from V and 6 bases from J, the gap between germline ends came to 17 bases. Germline V gene data show CDR1 as LNHDA and CDR2 as SQIVND (reference sequence). CDR3 length: 14 residues. The CDR3 bases are TGTGCCAGTAGTGTTGCGGAAGGGTCCCCCGAGCAGTACTTC. Its translation: CASSVAEGSPEQYF.

This clone was seen once. This chain connects TRBV2 to TRBJ2-1; 7 nucleotides match TRBD2. The germline CDR1 and CDR2 sequences are SNHLY and FYNNEI. The V segment lost 6 bases and the J segment 2 bases; nucleotides outside the gene matches: 10. The CDR3 has 16 residues. The CDR3 loop reads CASRDYREDPYNEQFF. CDR3 sequence (DNA): TGTGCCAGCAGGGACTACCGGGAGGATCCCTACAATGAGCAGTTCTTC.

V usage is TRBV13 and J usage is TRBJ2-1; D is unresolved. The V end was cut by 4 bases, the J end by 1 base, with 17 bases between. The CDR3 spans 17 residues. The germline V gene encodes CDR1 PRHDT and CDR2 FYEKMQ (reference sequence). In DNA form, the CDR3 reads TGTGCCAGCAGCTCGACACCCGAGACTCCGTCCTACAATGAGCAGTTCTTC. Protein sequence: CASSSTPETPSYNEQFF. The full variable domain, its missing parts supplied by reference TRBV13 and TRBJ2-1, is AAGVIQSPRHLIKEKRETATLKCYPIPRHDTVYWYQQGPGQDPQFLISFYEKMQSDKGSIPDRFSAQQFSDYHSELNMSSLELGDSALYFCASSSTPETPSYNEQFFGPGTRLTVL.

This sequence joins TRBV28 and TRBJ2-5; TRBD2 aligns across 8 bases. Unmatched junction bases numbered 25, after V lost 3 bases and J lost 4 bases. This CDR3 has 21 residues. Germline CDR1 reads MDHEN; CDR2 reads SYDVKM. In DNA form, the CDR3 reads TGTGCCAGCAGTTTTCGGGCCGGTGATAGCGGGGAGTTAGTCGTAGGAGAGACCCAGTACTTC. Its protein product is CASSFRAGDSGELVVGETQYF.

The rearrangement uses TRBV11-1 and TRBJ2-6; the match to TRBD2 covers 8 bases. The germline CDR1 and CDR2 sequences are SGHAT and FQDESV (reference sequence). V lost 5 bases and J lost 1; bases outside the gene matches: 4. This CDR3 is 16 amino acids long. CDR3 amino acids: CASSGPGGSGANVLTF. The CDR3 DNA is TGTGCCAGCAGCGGACCGGGGGGGTCTGGGGCCAACGTCCTGACTTTC. Full variable domain (missing parts from reference TRBV11-1 and TRBJ2-6): EAEVAQSPRYKITEKSQAVAFWCDPISGHATLYWYRQILGQGPELLVQFQDESVVDDSQLPKDRFSAERLKGVDSTLKIQPAELGDSAMYLCASSGPGGSGANVLTFGAGSRLTVL.

This sequence joins TRBV19 and TRBJ2-1; D ambiguous. This CDR3 spans 13 amino acids. CDR1 is LNHDA, CDR2 SQIVND, per germline (reference sequence). V was shortened by 6 bases and J by 6 bases, with 12 bases between the two germline ends. The DNA for the CDR3 is TGTGCCAGTAGCCCTCAGGACGGCAATGAGCAGTTCTTC. This sequence encodes CASSPQDGNEQFF. Combining the CDR3 with reference TRBV19 and TRBJ2-1 gives the whole variable domain DGGITQSPKYLFRKEGQNVTLSCEQNLNHDAMYWYRQDPGQGLRLIYYSQIVNDFQKGDIAEGYSVSREKKESFPLTVTSAQKNPTAFYLCASSPQDGNEQFFGPGTRLTVL.

This chain connects TRBV28 to TRBJ1-1, with D unresolved. Germline assignment: CDR1 MDHEN and CDR2 SYDVKM. Deletions cut 3 bases from V and 2 bases from J, with 13 bases between. CDR3 length equals 15 residues. Written as DNA, the CDR3 is TGTGCCAGCAGTTTTCTTCCACCTCCCAACACTGAAGCTTTCTTT. Its protein is CASSFLPPPNTEAFF.

This chain links TRBV7-9 with TRBJ1-1, with TRBD1 as a possible D gene (5 bases). V lost 10 bases, J lost 3 bases, and 9 bases lay in between. Germline values: CDR1 SEHNR, CDR2 FQNEAQ (reference sequence). The CDR3 runs to 11 residues. In nucleotides, the CDR3 is TGTGCCATCAAAGGGGACACTGAAGCTTTCTTT. It is translated as CAIKGDTEAFF.

The V call is TRBV29-1, the J call TRBJ2-2; D may correspond to TRBD1 or TRBD2 (5 bases each). The V and J ends lost 1 base and 1 base respectively, with 10 bases between them. CDR1 is SQVTM and CDR2 is ANQGSEA in the germline V gene. The CDR3 spans 15 residues. Written as DNA, the CDR3 is TGCAGCGTTGAAGGAGGGGACCTGAACACCGGGGAGCTGTTTTTT. Translation: CSVEGGDLNTGELFF.

This clone was counted a single time. This chain links TRBV11-3 with TRBJ2-3; 7 bases match TRBD2. The CDR3 contains 16 residues. Trimming took 1 base from V and 4 from J; bases not matched to a gene: 8. Per the germline V gene, CDR1 is SGHNT and CDR2 is YENEEA. The CDR3 loop reads CASSLVGAGDADTQYF. The CDR3 DNA reads TGTGCCAGCAGCTTAGTTGGGGCGGGAGATGCAGATACGCAGTATTTT.

The V gene is TRBV6-1, the J gene TRBJ2-7, with D maybe TRBD1 (6 bases). Deletions cut 8 bases from V and 2 bases from J, with 19 bases between. CDR3 length equals 15 residues. Germline V CDR1 and CDR2: MNHNS, SASEGT. The CDR3 DNA sequence: TGTGCCAGCGCCGACAAGGGGCAGGGGCCCTACGAGCAGTACTTC. It translates to CASADKGQGPYEQYF.

This clone was recorded only once. The V call is TRBV28, the J call TRBJ2-2, with D unclear. This CDR3 is 15 amino acids long. Trimming took off 3 bases at V and 0 bases at J, with 8 bases between the two ends. CDR1 and CDR2 from the germline V gene are MDHEN and SYDVKM. In DNA, the CDR3 is TGTGCCAGCAGTTTTACAGCGTCGAACACCGGGGAGCTGTTTTTT. Protein: CASSFTASNTGELFF.

This rearrangement joins TRBV7-8 to TRBJ2-7, with 12 bases lining up with TRBD2. The junction had 12 bases not matched to a gene; V was cut back by 1 base and J by 8 bases. Germline CDR1 is SGHVS and CDR2 is FQNEAQ. The CDR3 spans 17 residues. DNA of the CDR3: TGTGCCAGCAGCTTAGGAACTAGCGGGGGGACCTACGAAAAGCAGTACTTC. Encoded protein: CASSLGTSGGTYEKQYF.

V and J are TRBV11-2 and TRBJ2-5; D is unclear. The J call is in doubt because the DNA end fits TRBJ2-7 better. Germline V gene data show CDR1 as SGHAT and CDR2 as FQNNGV. The CDR3 contains 13 residues. The CDR3 DNA is TGTGCCAGCAGTACAGCTCCCTTATACGAGCAGTACTTC. This translates into CASSTAPLYEQYF.